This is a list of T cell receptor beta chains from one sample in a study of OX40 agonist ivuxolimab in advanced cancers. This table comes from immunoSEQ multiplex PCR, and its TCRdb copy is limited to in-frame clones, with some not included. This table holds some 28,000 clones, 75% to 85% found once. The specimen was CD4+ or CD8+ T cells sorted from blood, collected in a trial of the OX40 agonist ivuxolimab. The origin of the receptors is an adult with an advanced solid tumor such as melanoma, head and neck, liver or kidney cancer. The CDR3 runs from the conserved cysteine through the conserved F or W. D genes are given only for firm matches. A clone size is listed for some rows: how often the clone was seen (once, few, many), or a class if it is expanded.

CDR3aa: CASSPRTGTDTQYF; CDR3nt: TGTGCCAGCAGCCCCCGGACTGGCACAGATACGCAGTATTTT; abundance: few; v_gene: TRBV7-7; d_gene: -; j_gene: TRBJ2-3
CDR3aa: CASSTGTGNQPQHF; CDR3nt: TGTGCCAGTTCTACCGGGACAGGGAACCAGCCCCAGCATTTT; abundance: few; v_gene: TRBV6-1; d_gene: TRBD1; j_gene: TRBJ1-5
CDR3aa: CASSFRLREAFF; CDR3nt: TGTGCCAGCAGCTTTCGTCTTCGGGAAGCTTTCTTT; abundance: -; v_gene: TRBV11-2; d_gene: -; j_gene: TRBJ1-1
CDR3aa: CASSLFPYGYTF; CDR3nt: TGTGCCAGCAGCTTGTTTCCGTATGGCTACACCTTC; abundance: -; v_gene: TRBV5-6; d_gene: -; j_gene: TRBJ1-2
CDR3aa: CASSPGTGGLTPLHF; CDR3nt: TGTGCCAGCTCACCGGGGACAGGGGGTTTGACGCCCCTCCACTTT; abundance: -; v_gene: TRBV18; d_gene: TRBD1; j_gene: TRBJ1-6
CDR3aa: CASSTSTNSYNEQFF; CDR3nt: TGTGCCAGCAGCACTTCCACCAACTCCTACAATGAGCAGTTCTTC; abundance: -; v_gene: TRBV11-2; d_gene: -; j_gene: TRBJ2-1
CDR3aa: CASSYSPGQVIEAFF; CDR3nt: TGTGCCAGCAGCTATTCACCGGGACAGGTTATTGAAGCTTTCTTT; abundance: -; v_gene: TRBV5-4; d_gene: TRBD1; j_gene: TRBJ1-1
CDR3aa: CASSYGGPSSGNTIYF; CDR3nt: TGTGCCAGCAGTTATGGGGGCCCTAGCTCTGGAAACACCATATATTTT; abundance: -; v_gene: TRBV6-5; d_gene: -; j_gene: TRBJ1-3
CDR3aa: CASSFEWEQFF; CDR3nt: TGCGCCAGCAGCTTTGAGTGGGAGCAGTTCTTC; abundance: once; v_gene: TRBV5-1; d_gene: -; j_gene: TRBJ2-1
CDR3aa: CASSPQTGVTETQYF; CDR3nt: TGTGCCAGCAGCCCCCAGACAGGGGTAACGGAGACCCAGTACTTC; abundance: -; v_gene: TRBV14; d_gene: TRBD1; j_gene: TRBJ2-5
CDR3aa: CASSSRATGELFF; CDR3nt: TGTGCCAGCAGCTCCAGGGCCACCGGGGAGCTGTTTTTT; abundance: -; v_gene: TRBV7-2; d_gene: -; j_gene: TRBJ2-2
CDR3aa: CASSSRALGDGYTF; CDR3nt: TGTGCCAGCAGCTCCCGGGCCCTGGGCGATGGCTACACCTTC; abundance: -; v_gene: TRBV5-5; d_gene: -; j_gene: TRBJ1-2
CDR3aa: CASSSDRGNRYGYTF; CDR3nt: TGTGCCAGCAGTTCTGACAGGGGGAATCGCTATGGCTACACCTTC; abundance: few; v_gene: TRBV7-9; d_gene: TRBD1; j_gene: TRBJ1-2
CDR3aa: CASSSSGQGSDTQYF; CDR3nt: TGTGCCAGCAGCTCGTCGGGACAGGGGTCAGATACGCAGTATTTT; abundance: -; v_gene: TRBV5-5; d_gene: TRBD1; j_gene: TRBJ2-3
CDR3aa: CASSGTDKNTEAFF; CDR3nt: TGTGCCAGCTCGGGGACAGATAAAAACACTGAAGCTTTCTTT; abundance: -; v_gene: TRBV18; d_gene: TRBD1; j_gene: TRBJ1-1
CDR3aa: CASSLGGVQPQHF; CDR3nt: TGTGCCAGCAGTTTAGGAGGGGTCCAGCCCCAGCATTTT; abundance: -; v_gene: TRBV28; d_gene: -; j_gene: TRBJ1-5